The 29 T cell receptor beta chains below all came from one sample that was sequenced in a study of shared clonotypes between healthy human individuals. Data came from immunoSEQ multiplex PCR; TCRdb stores just in-frame clones and leaves some out. The table includes roughly 2.5 million clones, approximately 90% detected once. The sample taken for sequencing was naive CD4+ T cells sorted from blood. Subset in this sample: CD45RA+ positively selected. The source of these receptors is a man aged 18-30 years in good health.

The genes are TRBV28 and TRBJ1-1, with D possibly matching TRBD1 (6 bases). Trimming pared 5 bases from V and 0 bases from J, leaving 13 bases between. The CDR3 runs to 15 residues. Looked up from germline, CDR1 is MDHEN and CDR2 is SYDVKM. The CDR3 region is CASSRQAYLNTEAFF. The CDR3 region has the DNA TGTGCCAGCAGTCGACAGGCCTACTTGAACACTGAAGCTTTCTTT.

The chain couples TRBV5-1 to TRBJ2-3, with 7 positions matching TRBD2. V lost 2 bases to trimming and J lost 3 bases; unmatched junction nucleotides: 6. This CDR3 contains 15 residues. Germline V gives CDR1 SGHRS, CDR2 YFSETQ. The CDR3 spells CASSFLAEGTDTQYF. The CDR3 DNA is TGCGCCAGCAGCTTCCTAGCGGAGGGGACAGATACGCAGTATTTT.

The V call is TRBV10-3, the J call TRBJ2-7, with TRBD2 matching over 9 bases. After removal of 5 bases from V and 6 bases from J, the junction contained 17 bases not matched to a gene. This CDR3 is built from 17 residues. Germline CDR1 reads ENHRY; CDR2 reads SYGVKD. In DNA form, the CDR3 reads TGTGCCATCAGTACAACCTCCGGTGGGCTAGCGGGACTCGAGCAGTACTTC. Its translation is CAISTTSGGLAGLEQYF.

The genes are TRBV4-2 and TRBJ2-5; 9 bases agree with TRBD1. The CDR3 has 16 amino acids. CDR1 is LGHNA and CDR2 is YNFKEQ in the germline V gene. V shed 0 bases and J 5 bases; nucleotides not matched to a gene: 7. The CDR3 loop is CASSQDMGQGSETQYF. The CDR3 DNA follows: TGTGCCAGCAGCCAAGATATGGGACAGGGATCCGAGACCCAGTACTTC.

The V gene is TRBV10-2, the J gene TRBJ2-3, with D possibly being TRBD1 (6 bases). V lost 10 bases and J lost 4, with 15 bases in between. CDR1 and CDR2 from the germline V gene are WSHSY and SAAADI. There are 13 residues in the CDR3. This CDR3 reads CAIGGYGADTQYF. DNA for the CDR3: TGCGCCATAGGGGGATACGGCGCAGATACGCAGTATTTT.

This chain links TRBV4-1 with TRBJ2-2; the D is unclear. V was trimmed by 1 base and J by 4 bases, leaving 13 bases between them. The CDR3 has 16 amino acids. The germline CDR1 and CDR2 sequences are MGHRA and YSYEKL. CDR3 coding DNA: TGCGCCAGCAGCCAAGGTGTGCTAGTTGGCACCGGGGAGCTGTTTTTT. Translated: CASSQGVLVGTGELFF.

This clone was seen a handful of times. V and J are TRBV6-6 and TRBJ1-2, with D tentatively TRBD1 (5 bases). V lost 6 bases, J lost 3 bases, and 8 bases lay in between. Germline V gene data show CDR1 as MNHNY and CDR2 as SVGAGI (reference sequence). The length of the CDR3 is 12 residues. This chain's CDR3 is CASRKGDYGYTF. CDR3 bases: TGTGCCAGCAGGAAAGGGGACTATGGCTACACCTTC.

This chain joins TRBV29-1 and TRBJ2-5, with 8 bases identical to TRBD2. CDR1 is SQVTM, CDR2 ANQGSEA, per germline. This CDR3 spans 13 amino acids. J was trimmed by 5 bases and V by 7 bases; bases with no gene match: 9. CDR3 sequence reads: CSAIGGARETQYF. The CDR3 nucleotides are TGCAGCGCCATCGGGGGGGCCCGTGAGACCCAGTACTTC.

The chain couples TRBV28 to TRBJ2-1; TRBD2 might be the D (5 bases). Germline V CDR1 and CDR2: MDHEN, SYDVKM. The CDR3 totals 16 residues. V shed 2 bases and J shed 0 bases, with 11 bases lying between them. The CDR3 DNA sequence: TGTGCCAGCAGTTTAAGACGGGGAAGCTCCTACAATGAGCAGTTCTTC. Translated: CASSLRRGSSYNEQFF. Full variable domain (rest looked up from reference TRBV28 and TRBJ2-1): DVKVTQSSRYLVKRTGEKVFLECVQDMDHENMFWYRQDPGLGLRLIYFSYDVKMKEKGDIPEGYSVSREKKERFSLILESASTNQTSMYLCASSLRRGSSYNEQFFGPGTRLTVL.

This chain connects TRBV11-1 to TRBJ1-4; D is unresolved. Germline values: CDR1 SGHAT, CDR2 FQDESV (reference sequence). The length of the CDR3 is 17 residues. V lost 2 bases to trimming and J lost 0 bases, with 13 bases between them. Here the CDR3 DNA reads TGTGCCAGCAGCTTATATTTCGGGATTTCAACTAATGAAAAACTGTTTTTT. Its translation: CASSLYFGISTNEKLFF.

This clone was detected only once. The chain links TRBV6-1 to TRBJ2-1; a weak D match, TRBD1 (6 bases). The germline CDR1 and CDR2 sequences are MNHNS and SASEGT. This CDR3 has 14 residues. Trimming took off 4 bases at V and 3 bases at J, with 10 bases between the two ends. This CDR3 is CASSGTANYNEQFF. The CDR3 DNA reads as TGTGCCAGCAGTGGGACAGCTAACTACAATGAGCAGTTCTTC.

This chain links TRBV10-3 with TRBJ2-7; 7 nucleotides align to TRBD2. The CDR3 covers 14 residues. The V gene end was trimmed by 5 bases and the J gene end by 5 bases; junction bases not matched to a gene: 9. From germline, CDR1 is ENHRY and CDR2 SYGVKD. This chain's CDR3 is CAISYGGGVDEQYF. In DNA, the CDR3 is TGTGCCATCAGTTACGGTGGGGGGGTGGACGAGCAGTACTTC.

This sequence joins TRBV9 and TRBJ2-1, with 9 bases matching TRBD2. This CDR3 is 14 amino acids long. Germline assignment: CDR1 SGDLS and CDR2 YYNGEE. V dropped 1 base and J dropped 10; count of bases not matched to a gene: 6. The CDR3: CASSVLGAGGEQFF. As DNA, the CDR3 is TGTGCCAGCAGCGTATTAGGAGCGGGAGGCGAGCAGTTCTTC.

This chain joins TRBV19 and TRBJ2-7; tentative D call: TRBD2 (6 bases). V was clipped by 4 bases and J by 7 bases, with 20 bases between them. The length of the CDR3 is 15 residues. Germline values: CDR1 LNHDA, CDR2 SQIVND (reference sequence). The CDR3 DNA follows: TGTGCCAGTAGTACGGGGGTGGTTATACCTTCGGAGCAGTACTTC. It is translated as CASSTGVVIPSEQYF. Together with reference TRBV19 and TRBJ2-7, the CDR3 gives the full variable domain: DGGITQSPKYLFRKEGQNVTLSCEQNLNHDAMYWYRQDPGQGLRLIYYSQIVNDFQKGDIAEGYSVSREKKESFPLTVTSAQKNPTAFYLCASSTGVVIPSEQYFGPGTRLTVT.

The V gene is TRBV10-3, the J gene TRBJ1-2; 7 bases line up with TRBD1. Germline V gene data show CDR1 as ENHRY and CDR2 as SYGVKD. The CDR3 is 11 residues long. V shed 9 bases, J shed 6 bases, and the junction held 4 bases outside the gene matches. The CDR3 protein is CAIQGSDGYTF. The CDR3 region has the DNA TGTGCCATACAGGGGAGTGATGGCTACACCTTC.

The chain is built from TRBV10-2 and TRBJ2-1; a possible D gene is TRBD2 (6 bases). The CDR3 loop spans 16 amino acids. Per germline, CDR1 WSHSY and CDR2 SAAADI. The germline V and J ends were trimmed by 2 bases and 4 bases, with 15 bases remaining between them. The CDR3 here is CASSETSGTPYNEQFF. Written as DNA, the CDR3 is TGCGCCAGCAGTGAGACCTCCGGGACTCCTTACAATGAGCAGTTCTTC.

The J gene is TRBJ2-2, the V gene TRBV5-1, with 7 bases lining up with TRBD1. The junction had 12 bases not matched to a gene; V was cut back by 2 bases and J by 5 bases. The CDR3 is 17 residues long. Germline V gene data show CDR1 as SGHRS and CDR2 as YFSETQ. CDR3 DNA: TGCGCCAGCAGCTTAGCTCGGACAGGTGGGGCAACCGGGGAGCTGTTTTTT. Its translation is CASSLARTGGATGELFF.

The chain carries TRBV7-3 and TRBJ1-1, with unresolved D. Germline lookup yields CDR1 SGHTA and CDR2 FQGTGA. V lost 5 bases to trimming and J lost 11 bases, with 18 bases between them. The length of the CDR3 is 13 residues. The CDR3: CASSPRWREEAFF. The CDR3 region has the DNA TGTGCCAGCAGCCCCCGGTGGAGGGAAGAGGCTTTCTTT.

This rearrangement joins TRBV2 to TRBJ2-7; possible D gene TRBD1, 6 bases. Germline CDR1 SNHLY, CDR2 FYNNEI. V gave up 7 bases and J gave up 2 bases, with 18 bases separating them. The CDR3 runs 15 residues. CDR3 in amino acids: CASNKETGSAYEQYF. For the CDR3, the DNA is TGTGCCAGCAACAAGGAGACAGGTAGCGCCTACGAGCAGTACTTC.

The V and J genes are TRBV27 and TRBJ2-7; 10 nucleotides line up with TRBD2. The CDR3 sequence is 16 residues long. V gave up 3 bases and J gave up 2 bases; unmatched junction bases: 7. Germline V CDR1 and CDR2: MNHEY, SMNVEV (reference sequence). In DNA, the CDR3 is TGTGCCAGCAGTTTCCGGACTAGCGGTCTCCCCTACGAGCAGTACTTC. It encodes CASSFRTSGLPYEQYF.

The genes are TRBV9 and TRBJ2-3; the match to TRBD2 covers 7 bases. CDR3 length: 15 amino acids. The germline gives CDR1 SGDLS, CDR2 YYNGEE. After removal of 4 bases from V and 1 base from J, the junction contained 6 bases not matched to a gene. This chain's CDR3 is CASSTSGDRTDTQYF. The CDR3 nucleotides are TGTGCCAGCAGCACAAGCGGGGATCGCACAGATACGCAGTATTTT.

The gene calls are TRBV29-1 and TRBJ2-5, with D perhaps matching TRBD1 (5 bases). The J call may be faulty, since TRBJ2-7 better matches the DNA end. CDR1 is SQVTM and CDR2 is ANQGSEA in the germline V gene. This CDR3 spans 12 amino acids. The CDR3 loop reads CSVGRDNYEQYF. The CDR3 coding sequence is TGCAGCGTTGGCAGGGATAACTACGAGCAGTACTTC.

The chain combines TRBV9 with TRBJ2-6, with D possibly TRBD2 on 5 matching bases. The CDR3 covers 16 residues. Trimming pared 4 bases from V and 4 bases from J, leaving 15 bases between. CDR1 is SGDLS, CDR2 YYNGEE, per germline. The CDR3 is CASSQTGYPGANVLTF. The CDR3 DNA reads TGTGCCAGCAGCCAAACGGGATATCCGGGGGCCAACGTCCTGACTTTC.

The CDR3 protein is CASSLAGKVSSSYEQYF. CDR3 coding DNA: TGTGCCAGCAGCTTGGCTGGGAAGGTCTCGAGCTCCTACGAGCAGTACTTC. This chain connects TRBV5-6 to TRBJ2-7; D is undetermined. The V end was cut by 0 bases, the J end by 0 bases, with 16 bases between. This CDR3 region has 17 residues. Germline CDR1 SGHDT, CDR2 YYEEEE.

The chain couples TRBV7-9 to TRBJ1-2; no reliable D call. This CDR3 comprises 13 residues. V was shortened by 4 bases and J by 7 bases, with 13 bases between the two germline ends. CDR1 is SEHNR, CDR2 FQNEAQ, per germline (reference sequence). This CDR3 reads CASSSLEKSGYTF. The CDR3, as DNA: TGTGCCAGCAGCTCGCTGGAAAAATCTGGCTACACCTTC.

The chain's CDR3 is CASSQQNNEQFF. CDR3 in DNA: TGCGCCAGCAGTCAGCAGAACAATGAGCAGTTCTTC. The rearrangement joins TRBV23-1 to TRBJ2-1; D is uncertain. TRBV23-1 is placed among ORFs of uncertain function. The CDR3 is made up of 12 amino acids. The V end lost 3 bases, the J end lost 5 bases, and 5 bases lay between the germline ends.

The J gene is TRBJ1-5, the V gene TRBV6-1; no clear D. Germline CDR1 is MNHNS and CDR2 is SASEGT. This CDR3 has 16 residues. V lost 2 bases to trimming and J lost 7 bases, with 18 bases between them. In DNA, the CDR3 is TGTGCCAGCAGTGAATCGCGACTCCCAGGAGTGCAGCCCCAGCATTTT. Amino acid sequence: CASSESRLPGVQPQHF.

Of note for this clone: The same CDR3 can be traced to other DNA sequences in this sample. The V call is TRBV30, the J call TRBJ1-4, with TRBD1 as a possible D gene (6 bases). Germline CDR1 GTSNPN, CDR2 SVGIG (reference sequence). V was clipped by 1 base and J by 2 bases, with 8 bases between them. The length of the CDR3 is 14 residues. CDR3 region: CAWSAGGTNEKLFF. DNA for the CDR3: TGTGCCTGGAGTGCGGGGGGCACTAATGAAAAACTGTTTTTT.

The chain joins TRBV6-6 to TRBJ1-6; D remains unclear. CDR1 and CDR2 from the germline V gene are MNHNY and SVGAGI (reference sequence). This CDR3 contains 10 residues. V lost 6 bases, J lost 9 bases, and 3 bases lay in between. The CDR3 sequence: CASSLSPLHF. CDR3 in DNA: TGTGCCAGCAGCCTTTCACCCCTCCACTTT.